This T cell receptor beta chain originates from a study of cytomegalovirus exposure and HLA in healthy donors. The PCR was carried out with 60 Vbeta primers and 13 Jbeta primers. TCRdb keeps only in-frame clones here, not all; method: immunoSEQ multiplex PCR. The sample lists around 180,000 clones; 84% were seen once. V was pared by 6 bases and J by 5 bases, with 17 bases between. Germline V gene lookup returns CDR1 SGHVS and CDR2 FNYEAQ. This CDR3 region has 14 residues. This sequence was found in a boy aged 5-17 years in good health and CMV-seronegative. The material sequenced was PBMCs. The V and J genes are TRBV7-6 and TRBJ2-7, with TRBD1 as a possible D gene (6 bases). CDR3 in amino acids: CASSSTPGTNEQYF. The CDR3 DNA reads as TGTGCCAGCAGTTCTACTCCCGGGACAAACGAGCAGTACTTC.